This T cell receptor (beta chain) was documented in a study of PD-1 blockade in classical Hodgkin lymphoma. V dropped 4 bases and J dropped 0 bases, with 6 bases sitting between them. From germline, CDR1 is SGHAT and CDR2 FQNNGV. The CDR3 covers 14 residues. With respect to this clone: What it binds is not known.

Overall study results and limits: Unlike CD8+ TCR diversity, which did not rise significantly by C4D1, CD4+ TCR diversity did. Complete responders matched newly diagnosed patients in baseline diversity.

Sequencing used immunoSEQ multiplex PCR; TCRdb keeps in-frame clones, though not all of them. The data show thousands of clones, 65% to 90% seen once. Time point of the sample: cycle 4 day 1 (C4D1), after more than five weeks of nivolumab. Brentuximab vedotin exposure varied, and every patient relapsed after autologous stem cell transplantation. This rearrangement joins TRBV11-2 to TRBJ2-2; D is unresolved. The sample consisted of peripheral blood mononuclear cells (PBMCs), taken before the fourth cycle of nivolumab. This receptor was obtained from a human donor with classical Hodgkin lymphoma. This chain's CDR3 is CASSYWSNTGELFF. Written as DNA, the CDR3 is TGTGCCAGCAGCTATTGGTCGAACACCGGGGAGCTGTTTTTT.